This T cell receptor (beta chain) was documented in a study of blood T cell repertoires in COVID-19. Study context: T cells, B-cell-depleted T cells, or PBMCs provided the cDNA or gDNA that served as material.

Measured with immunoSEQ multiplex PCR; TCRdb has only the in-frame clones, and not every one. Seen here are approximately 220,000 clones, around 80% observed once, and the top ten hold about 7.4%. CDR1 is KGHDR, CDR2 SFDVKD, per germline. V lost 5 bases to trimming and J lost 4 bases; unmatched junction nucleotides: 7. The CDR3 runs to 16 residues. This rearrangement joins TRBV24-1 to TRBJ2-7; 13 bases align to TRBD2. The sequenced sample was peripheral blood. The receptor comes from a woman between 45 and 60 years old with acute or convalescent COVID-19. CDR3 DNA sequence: TGTGCCACCAGTGCTTGGGGACTAGCGGGAAGGTACGAGCAGTACTTC. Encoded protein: CATSAWGLAGRYEQYF.